This T cell receptor (beta chain) derives from a study of T cell responses to AZD1222 COVID-19 vaccine. Assay: immunoSEQ multiplex PCR; the TCRdb copy retains only in-frame clones and omits some. The sample comprises over 130,000 clones, 80% to 95% of which are singletons, and roughly 3.5% rests with the top ten. The CDR3 totals 16 residues. The germline gives CDR1 LGHDT, CDR2 YNNKEL (reference sequence). The V and J ends lost 1 base and 9 bases, in that order; junction bases with no gene match: 5. The receptor's source is an adult who received the AZD1222 COVID-19 vaccine. J is TRBJ2-1 and V is TRBV3-1 (or the pseudogene TRBV3-2), with TRBD2 identical over 14 bases. The material was peripheral blood, obtained 28 days after the second AZD1222 dose. The CDR3 nucleotides are TGTGCCAGCAGCCAAGGGGCGACTAGCGGGAGGGTTGAGCAGTTCTTC. Its translation is CASSQGATSGRVEQFF.